What follows are 23 T cell receptor beta chains derived from one specimen sequenced in a study of molecular identifiers for immune sequencing clone quantification. TCRdb re-called the PCR reads through MiXCR, storing one row per CDR3 protein. The data hold more than 50,000 distinct CDR3 sequences, with 15% to 20% observed a single time. The sample comprised naive CD8+ T cells from blood, with Jurkat cell RNA spiked in. Subset denoted: FACS-sorted CD8+CD4-CCR7+CD45RA+ naive T cells. The origin of the receptors is a human donor in good health. Some libraries in this study had Jurkat cell RNA spiked in.

This clonotype was detected a few times. This sequence joins TRBV20-1 and TRBJ2-6; 13 bases are a match to TRBD2. V shed 0 bases and J 1 base; nucleotides not matched to a gene: 0. Per germline, CDR1 DFQATT and CDR2 SNEGSKA (reference sequence). The CDR3 loop spans 17 amino acids. The CDR3 sequence is CSARELAGGSGANVLTF. The CDR3 DNA reads TGCAGTGCTAGAGAACTAGCGGGAGGGTCTGGGGCCAACGTCCTGACTTTC.

This clonotype showed up many times. The chain couples TRBV27 to TRBJ1-6; D unclear. The germline V gene encodes CDR1 MNHEY and CDR2 SMNVEV (reference sequence). Trimming stripped 9 bases from V and 0 bases from J, with 9 bases between. The CDR3 totals 14 residues. DNA for the CDR3: TGTGCCAGTGGGGTCGCCTCCTATAATTCACCCCTCCACTTT. This sequence encodes CASGVASYNSPLHF.

V is TRBV10-3 and J is TRBJ2-1; TRBD2 might be the D (6 bases). Per the germline V gene, CDR1 is ENHRY and CDR2 is SYGVKD. The ends were cut back, 2 bases at V and 2 bases at J, with 7 bases in the middle. This CDR3 region has 14 residues. The DNA of the CDR3 is TGTGCCATCAGTGAGCGGGAGCCCTACAATGAGCAGTTCTTC. It encodes CAISEREPYNEQFF.

This clonotype was counted ten times or more. The chain links TRBV7-9 to TRBJ2-3; a weak D match, TRBD1 (5 bases). CDR1 and CDR2 from the germline V gene are SEHNR and FQNEAQ (reference sequence). There are 14 residues in the CDR3. The V end lost 2 bases, the J end lost 5 bases, and 11 bases lay between the germline ends. The CDR3 reads CASSLTQGRDTQYF. The CDR3 DNA is TGTGCCAGCAGCTTAACCCAGGGCAGAGATACGCAGTATTTT. The full variable domain, with the rest looked up from reference TRBV7-9 and TRBJ2-3, is DTGVSQNPRHKITKRGQNVTFRCDPISEHNRLYWYRQTLGQGPEFLTYFQNEAQLEKSRLLSDRFSAERPKGSFSTLEIQRTEQGDSAMYLCASSLTQGRDTQYFGPGTRLTVL.

This clonotype was picked up a small number of times. The chain employs TRBV6-6 and TRBJ1-4, with D possibly matching TRBD1 (5 bases). Trimming shortened V by 6 bases and J by 5 bases, and 25 bases separated the two germline ends. Germline V CDR1 and CDR2: MNHNY, SVGAGI (reference sequence). There are 18 residues in the CDR3. The CDR3 DNA reads TGTGCCAGCAGGACCTTAGACAGCCTCAACAATGAAAATGAAAAACTGTTTTTT. The encoded protein is CASRTLDSLNNENEKLFF.

As for this clonotype: With a much larger clone just one base away, this may be a read error. V usage is TRBV30 and J usage is TRBJ1-1; possible D gene TRBD1, 5 bases. This CDR3 contains 12 residues. V shed 4 bases and J shed 4 bases, with 10 bases lying between them. Per the germline V gene, CDR1 is GTSNPN and CDR2 is SVGIG (reference sequence). This CDR3 is CAWTREGTEAFF. Written as DNA, the CDR3 is TGTGCCTGGACCAGGGAGGGCACTGAAGCTTTCTTT.

This clonotype was counted at least ten times. The chain couples TRBV3-1 to TRBJ2-7; 8 bases line up with TRBD1. Germline CDR1 is LGHDT and CDR2 is YNNKEL (reference sequence). Unmatched junction bases numbered 5, after V lost 4 bases and J lost 0 bases. CDR3 size: 15 residues. CDR3 loop: CASSPRTGLSYEQYF. DNA for the CDR3: TGTGCCAGCAGCCCCCGGACAGGGCTCTCCTACGAGCAGTACTTC.

In this sample, this clonotype turned up many times. The chain couples TRBV2 to TRBJ2-3; D remains unclear. The CDR3 sequence is 12 residues long. V was pared by 8 bases and J by 3 bases, with 9 bases between. The V gene's germline CDR1 is SNHLY and CDR2 FYNNEI. The CDR3 DNA reads as TGTGCCAGCCCACTCCGGACAGATACGCAGTATTTT. This sequence encodes CASPLRTDTQYF.

This clonotype has only a few counts. The V and J genes are TRBV12-3 or TRBV12-4 and TRBJ2-7, with a tentative D call TRBD1 (5 bases). Trimming pared 6 bases from V and 5 bases from J, leaving 14 bases between. This CDR3 is 13 amino acids long. The chain's CDR3 is CASRIQGGDEQYF. The DNA of the CDR3 is TGTGCCAGCAGGATTCAGGGTGGAGACGAGCAGTACTTC.

The chain has TRBV4-1 and TRBJ1-6; no clear D gene. V was trimmed by 3 bases and J by 9 bases, leaving 15 bases between them. Germline V CDR1 and CDR2: MGHRA, YSYEKL. This CDR3 contains 15 residues. The CDR3 DNA reads as TGCGCCAGCAGCCACGGTGTGGGGAGTAGTTCACCCCTCCACTTT. Its translation: CASSHGVGSSSPLHF.

This clonotype was recorded many times. V and J are TRBV5-1 and TRBJ2-3; possible D gene TRBD2, 6 bases. Germline CDR1 SGHRS, CDR2 YFSETQ. The CDR3 has 16 residues. V was pared by 0 bases and J by 0 bases, with 11 bases between. The CDR3 region is CASSLERATSTDTQYF. The CDR3 DNA follows: TGCGCCAGCAGCTTGGAGCGGGCGACTAGCACAGATACGCAGTATTTT.

Concerning this clonotype itself: A much larger clone is a single base away; this may be a read error. The J gene is TRBJ1-4, the V gene TRBV27; D ambiguous. The CDR3 has 14 residues. Trimming stripped 8 bases from V and 6 bases from J, with 16 bases between. The germline V gene has CDR1 MNHEY and CDR2 SMNVEV (reference sequence). Written as DNA, the CDR3 is TGTGCCAGCGCCCCCAAACCTGGGGATGAAAAACTGTTTTTT. Its translation is CASAPKPGDEKLFF.

The rearrangement links TRBV19 to TRBJ2-2; TRBD2 matches 9 bases. J was trimmed by 7 bases and V by 6 bases; bases with no gene match: 9. The CDR3 contains 15 residues. Germline CDR1 is LNHDA and CDR2 is SQIVND (reference sequence). The CDR3: CASSFSGSLDGELFF. The CDR3, as DNA: TGTGCCAGTAGCTTTAGCGGGAGTCTTGACGGGGAGCTGTTTTTT.

This clonotype was recorded at least ten times. The chain links TRBV10-3 to TRBJ1-1; no clear D gene. Germline-derived CDR1 and CDR2 are ENHRY and SYGVKD. V lost 3 bases and J 0 bases, leaving 11 bases between the germline ends. The CDR3 extends over 15 amino acids. CDR3 protein: CAISDFQEMNTEAFF. For the CDR3, the DNA is TGTGCCATCAGTGATTTCCAGGAGATGAACACTGAAGCTTTCTTT.

The J gene is TRBJ1-1, the V gene TRBV6-1, with 7 nucleotides matching TRBD1. This CDR3 is built from 13 residues. The junction had 2 bases not matched to a gene; V was cut back by 4 bases and J by 3 bases. Germline values: CDR1 MNHNS, CDR2 SASEGT. In nucleotides, the CDR3 is TGTGCCAGCAGTGGAACAGGGGACACTGAAGCTTTCTTT. Amino acids: CASSGTGDTEAFF.

The V call is TRBV7-3, the J call TRBJ2-3; 7 bases align to TRBD2. Germline-derived CDR1 and CDR2 are SGHTA and FQGTGA. V lost 0 bases to trimming and J lost 3 bases; unmatched junction nucleotides: 0. The CDR3 loop spans 14 amino acids. CDR3: CASSLTGGTDTQYF. Here the CDR3 DNA reads TGTGCCAGCAGCTTAACGGGAGGGACAGATACGCAGTATTTT.

The chain is built from TRBV2 and TRBJ1-2, with a possible D match to TRBD1 (5 bases). CDR3 length equals 14 residues. V was cut by 7 bases and J by 6 bases, with 18 bases left in between. Germline CDR1 and CDR2: SNHLY and FYNNEI. The CDR3 nucleotides read TGTGCCAGCATCACCGGCGCTACGGACAATGGCTACACCTTC. Amino acids: CASITGATDNGYTF.

The table lists this clonotype with many counts. This chain links TRBV19 with TRBJ2-7; tentatively, D is TRBD1 (5 bases). The V end was cut by 5 bases, the J end by 1 base, with 15 bases between. Germline values: CDR1 LNHDA, CDR2 SQIVND (reference sequence). CDR3 length equals 15 residues. In DNA form, the CDR3 reads TGTGCCAGTAGTCCCGACAGATCCTTTTCCTACGAGCAGTACTTC. Translation: CASSPDRSFSYEQYF.

In this sample, this clonotype turned up many times. Here the CDR3 DNA reads TGCGCCAGCAGCCAAGATCTAGGGGGAGGTAATGAGCAGTTCTTC. It codes for CASSQDLGGGNEQFF. The gene calls are TRBV4-1 and TRBJ2-1; the D gene could be TRBD1 or TRBD2 (6 bases each). Looked up from germline, CDR1 is MGHRA and CDR2 is YSYEKL. The CDR3 length is 15 residues. V lost 0 bases to trimming and J lost 7 bases, with 13 bases between them.

A few counts support this clonotype. A much bigger clone sits one base away, suggesting this may be a read error. The J gene is TRBJ2-7, the V gene TRBV5-6, with a possible D match to TRBD2 (6 bases). Trimming stripped 2 bases from V and 5 bases from J, with 17 bases between. Germline V lookup: CDR1 SGHDT, CDR2 YYEEEE. CDR3 size: 15 residues. Written as DNA, the CDR3 is TGTGCCAGCAGCTTCTTGCCCGGGAGTAGCCACGAGCAGTACTTC. This encodes CASSFLPGSSHEQYF.

This clonotype showed up many times. The genes are TRBV2 and TRBJ2-1; D is perhaps TRBD1 (6 bases). This CDR3 is 15 amino acids long. With 6 bases removed from V and 1 base from J, the gap between germline ends came to 13 bases. Germline-derived CDR1 and CDR2 are SNHLY and FYNNEI. The CDR3 nucleotides are TGTGCCAGCAGATTGACAGGAGCATCCTACAATGAGCAGTTCTTC. Protein sequence: CASRLTGASYNEQFF.

As concerns this clonotype: A much more abundant neighbour one base away suggests this may be a read error. The CDR3 end shows no conserved phenylalanine or tryptophan, and so a read error is likely. The chain links TRBV11-2 to TRBJ2-1, with no clear D. CDR3 length: 15 amino acids. Trimming stripped 5 bases from V and 2 bases from J, with 13 bases between. Germline assignment: CDR1 SGHAT and CDR2 FQNNGV. Here the CDR3 DNA reads TGTGCCAGCAGCCCCCAGTTCTTGGCCTACAATGAGCAGTTCTCC. This sequence encodes CASSPQFLAYNEQFS.

There are many counts of this clonotype. This chain links TRBV30 with TRBJ2-4; D is perhaps TRBD2 (6 bases). Germline values: CDR1 GTSNPN, CDR2 SVGIG (reference sequence). Trimming removed 1 base from V and 1 base from J, with 11 bases in between. This CDR3 is built from 15 residues. Here the CDR3 DNA reads TGTGCCTGGAGTGGCTATGGAGGGGCCAAAAACATTCAGTACTTC. It translates to CAWSGYGGAKNIQYF.